The sample holds a few counts of the clone carrying this T cell receptor (beta chain). Its antigen is currently unknown. This specimen belongs to a study of T cells in Graves' hyperthyroidism and ophthalmopathy. An absence of ophthalmopathy progression within 18 months meant stable Graves' hyperthyroidism. Newly diagnosed patients aged 18 to 65 had hyperthyroidism of under 2 months' duration. The study's findings and limits: Most thyroid clonotypes that were expanded above 0.001 also turned up in blood. For ophthalmopathy, model prediction preceded onset by a median roughly 6.5 months.

From RNA transcripts, TCR beta CDR3 regions were amplified. A first-round RT-PCR of the TCR CDR3 used the HTBI primer set. From the multiplex PCR reads, TCRdb called clonotypes with MiXCR, one entry per CDR3 protein. The sample records under 350,000 distinct CDR3 sequences, around 20% being singletons. The CDR3 consists of 17 residues. Trimming cost V 5 bases and J 3 bases, with 17 bases left between them. Germline V lookup: CDR1 SGHTA, CDR2 FQGTGA. The sample was blood. The source of this sequence is a woman aged 45-60 years with Graves' hyperthyroidism. The chain uses TRBV7-3 and TRBJ2-6; no reliable D call. CDR3 bases: TGTGCCAGCAGCCCAAATCCGGGTTCGATTGGGGCCAACGTCCTGACTTTC. Encoded protein: CASSPNPGSIGANVLTF.